These 30 T cell receptor beta chains share one sample of origin, sequenced in a study of shared clonotypes between healthy human individuals. The assay was immunoSEQ multiplex PCR, and TCRdb's table has in-frame clones only and misses some. The profile shows hundreds of thousands of clones, 70% to 80% of them singletons. The source material was PBMCs. The receptors stem from a woman aged 40 to 49 in good health. Some clones in this sample may be carry-over from other donors' samples.

The table lists this clone with a few counts. This chain links TRBV5-4 with TRBJ2-1; D is uncertain. The V gene lost 0 bases and the J gene lost 4 bases, with 8 bases spanning the gap. Germline loops: CDR1 SGHNT, CDR2 YYREEE (reference sequence). There are 14 residues in the CDR3. CDR3 coding DNA: TGTGCCAGCAGCTTGGGAACGTCTTACAATGAGCAGTTCTTC. Its protein is CASSLGTSYNEQFF.

On this clone: One base separates it from a far larger clone, so it is likely a read error. The chain carries TRBV9 and TRBJ1-2, with 7 bases identical to TRBD1. The V segment lost 3 bases and the J segment 9 bases; nucleotides outside the gene matches: 8. Per the germline V gene, CDR1 is SGDLS and CDR2 is YYNGEE. The CDR3 is 13 residues long. CDR3 protein: CASSGPGQACYTF. The CDR3 DNA reads as TGTGCCAGCAGCGGACCCGGACAGGCCTGCTACACCTTC.

The V gene is TRBV5-1, the J gene TRBJ2-1, with 11 nucleotides matching TRBD2. The CDR3 consists of 15 residues. Germline CDR1 is SGHRS and CDR2 is YFSETQ. V was pared by 4 bases and J by 7 bases, with 7 bases of the junction left unmatched. CDR3 residues: CASSKGLAETNEQFF. Written as DNA, the CDR3 is TGCGCCAGCAGCAAGGGACTAGCGGAGACGAATGAGCAGTTCTTC. The full variable domain, with the rest looked up from reference TRBV5-1 and TRBJ2-1, is KAGVTQTPRYLIKTRGQQVTLSCSPISGHRSVSWYQQTPGQGLQFLFEYFSETQRNKGNFPGRFSGRQFSNSRSEMNVSTLELGDSALYLCASSKGLAETNEQFFGPGTRLTVL.

The chain links TRBV5-1 to TRBJ2-5, with 10 bases fitting TRBD1. Germline-derived CDR1 and CDR2 are SGHRS and YFSETQ. The ends lost 0 bases at V and 5 bases at J; junction bases unmatched: 4. This CDR3 has 15 residues. CDR3 residues: CASSLGQGARETQYF. The CDR3 DNA follows: TGCGCCAGCAGCTTGGGACAGGGGGCTCGGGAGACCCAGTACTTC.

The rearrangement joins TRBV6-5 to TRBJ2-7; 7 positions match TRBD1. CDR1 MNHEY and CDR2 SVGAGI come from the germline V gene. The J segment lost 3 bases and the V segment lost 0 bases, leaving 2 bases of the junction unmatched. CDR3 length equals 14 residues. CDR3 region: CASSYSRDSYEQYF. The CDR3 DNA is TGTGCCAGCAGTTACTCAAGGGACAGCTACGAGCAGTACTTC.

Many counts were recorded for this clone. Other DNA sequences of this sample code for an identical CDR3. This chain joins TRBV5-1 and TRBJ1-2; D gene unclear. The CDR3 loop spans 14 amino acids. CDR1 is SGHRS and CDR2 is YFSETQ in the germline V gene. V was clipped by 0 bases and J by 6 bases, with 12 bases between them. The CDR3 DNA reads as TGCGCCAGCAGCTTGGGGACCTCACATGATGGCTACACCTTC. Its translation is CASSLGTSHDGYTF.

This chain links TRBV29-1 with TRBJ2-5; TRBD2 matches at 12 bases. The assigned J gene may be wrong: the sequence end matches TRBJ2-7 better. The CDR3 runs 14 residues. CDR1 and CDR2 (germline): SQVTM, ANQGSEA. CDR3 region: CSVGLAGEIHEQYF. The DNA of the CDR3 is TGCAGCGTTGGACTAGCGGGAGAAATCCACGAGCAGTACTTC.

This clone was detected once. The chain combines TRBV10-3 with TRBJ2-3; TRBD1 matches at 8 bases. Germline V gene sequence: CDR1 ENHRY, CDR2 SYGVKD. There are 12 residues in the CDR3. Losses at the gene ends were 10 bases for V and 5 bases for J; bases not matched to a gene: 5. This CDR3 is CASRGQEDTQYF. The CDR3, as DNA: TGTGCCAGCAGGGGGCAGGAAGATACGCAGTATTTT.

The chain employs TRBV25-1 and TRBJ2-5; a weak D match, TRBD1 (6 bases). From germline, CDR1 is MGHDK and CDR2 SYGVNS. This CDR3 has 14 residues. With 2 bases removed from V and 5 bases from J, the gap between germline ends came to 12 bases. CDR3 coding DNA: TGTGCCAGCAGTGAAAGACAGGCGACGGAGACCCAGTACTTC. Translating it yields CASSERQATETQYF. The whole variable domain, filled in from reference TRBV25-1 and TRBJ2-5, reads EADIYQTPRYLVIGTGKKITLECSQTMGHDKMYWYQQDPGMELHLIHYSYGVNSTEKGDLSSESTVSRIRTEHFPLTLESARPSHTSQYLCASSERQATETQYFGPGTRLLVL.

The genes are TRBV5-1 and TRBJ2-1, with 7 bases fitting TRBD2. Germline CDR1 SGHRS, CDR2 YFSETQ. The CDR3 totals 14 residues. Trimming removed 4 bases from V and 5 bases from J; junction bases left unmatched: 6. The CDR3 region has the DNA TGCGCCAGCAGCGAGGGACTACCTGACAATGAGCAGTTCTTC. Amino acids: CASSEGLPDNEQFF. The complete variable domain, with remaining parts taken from reference TRBV5-1 and TRBJ2-1, reads KAGVTQTPRYLIKTRGQQVTLSCSPISGHRSVSWYQQTPGQGLQFLFEYFSETQRNKGNFPGRFSGRQFSNSRSEMNVSTLELGDSALYLCASSEGLPDNEQFFGPGTRLTVL.

V and J are TRBV27 and TRBJ2-3; 8 nucleotides match TRBD2. Germline CDR1 is MNHEY and CDR2 is SMNVEV (reference sequence). This CDR3 has 13 residues. The V gene end was trimmed by 8 bases and the J gene end by 6 bases; junction bases not matched to a gene: 7. The CDR3 DNA is TGTGCCAGCGCGAAGCGGGAGTTGGATACGCAGTATTTT. This sequence encodes CASAKRELDTQYF.

The gene calls are TRBV19 and TRBJ1-5; possibly TRBD1 for D (6 bases). V lost 7 bases and J lost 2, with 15 bases in between. Germline V gene sequence: CDR1 LNHDA, CDR2 SQIVND (reference sequence). There are 15 residues in the CDR3. The CDR3 reads CASTATGGRNQPQHF. For the CDR3, the DNA is TGTGCCAGTACTGCGACGGGGGGGCGCAATCAGCCCCAGCATTTT.

The chain links TRBV19 to TRBJ2-3; weak D call: TRBD1 (6 bases). The germline CDR1 and CDR2 sequences are LNHDA and SQIVND (reference sequence). This CDR3 spans 15 amino acids. Trimming stripped 8 bases from V and 1 base from J, with 16 bases between. Written as DNA, the CDR3 is TGTGCCAGTGGCTATCCGGGACATCGCACAGATACGCAGTATTTT. Its translation is CASGYPGHRTDTQYF.

Comment on this clone: A read error may be the cause here, since a much bigger clone is one base away. V usage is TRBV25-1 and J usage is TRBJ2-3; 9 nucleotides match TRBD1. This CDR3 comprises 17 residues. The germline gives CDR1 MGHDK, CDR2 SYGVNS. CDR3 loop: CASSEMGTGTRTGTQYF. The CDR3 DNA is TGTGCCAGCAGTGAAATGGGGACAGGGACTCGCACAGGTACGCAGTATTTT.

This chain uses TRBV7-9 with TRBJ2-7, with D perhaps TRBD2 (6 bases). Germline V gene lookup returns CDR1 SEHNR and CDR2 FQNEAQ (reference sequence). CDR3 length equals 16 residues. The V end was cut by 3 bases, the J end by 0 bases, with 15 bases between. CDR3 region: CASSFRGSPPSYEQYF. In DNA form, the CDR3 reads TGTGCCAGCAGCTTTCGGGGGAGCCCCCCCTCCTACGAGCAGTACTTC. The variable domain in full, completed from reference TRBV7-9 and TRBJ2-7, reads DTGVSQNPRHKITKRGQNVTFRCDPISEHNRLYWYRQTLGQGPEFLTYFQNEAQLEKSRLLSDRFSAERPKGSFSTLEIQRTEQGDSAMYLCASSFRGSPPSYEQYFGPGTRLTVT.

The chain combines TRBV28 with TRBJ1-1; TRBD1 matches 7 bases. The junction had 5 bases not matched to a gene; V was cut back by 3 bases and J by 1 base. The CDR3 covers 15 residues. Germline-derived CDR1 and CDR2 are MDHEN and SYDVKM. The CDR3, as DNA: TGTGCCAGCAGTTTTCCTCACAGGGGGAACACTGAAGCTTTCTTT. This sequence encodes CASSFPHRGNTEAFF.

The J gene is TRBJ2-5, the V gene TRBV30, with 9 positions matching TRBD1. V dropped 5 bases and J dropped 5; count of bases not matched to a gene: 6. CDR3 size: 13 residues. The germline CDR1 and CDR2 sequences are GTSNPN and SVGIG (reference sequence). CDR3 sequence: CAWGTGMRETQYF. In DNA, the CDR3 is TGTGCCTGGGGGACAGGGATGAGGGAGACCCAGTACTTC.

Notes on this clone: A junction boundary mismatches the germline segment, possibly from a read error. This rearrangement joins TRBV13 to TRBJ1-1; 8 positions agree with TRBD1. Germline V gene data show CDR1 as PRHDT and CDR2 as FYEKMQ (reference sequence). The CDR3 contains 15 residues. The CDR3 nucleotides are TGTGCCAGCAGCCCTAGGGACAGGAAACTCACTGAGGCTTTCTTT. This gives the protein CASSPRDRKLTEAFF.

A few counts support this clone. V usage is TRBV25-1 and J usage is TRBJ2-1; 8 nucleotides match TRBD2. Losses at the gene ends were 3 bases for V and 8 bases for J; bases not matched to a gene: 9. The length of the CDR3 is 15 residues. In germline, CDR1 is MGHDK, CDR2 SYGVNS. The CDR3 sequence: CASSEGISGIYEQFF. CDR3 in DNA: TGTGCCAGCAGTGAGGGGATTAGCGGGATCTATGAGCAGTTCTTC.

The genes are TRBV7-7 and TRBJ1-2; the match to TRBD1 covers 10 bases. Germline V CDR1 and CDR2: SSHAT, FNYEAQ (reference sequence). The CDR3 is 14 amino acids. V gave up 6 bases and J gave up 6 bases; unmatched junction bases: 7. CDR3 sequence (DNA): TGTGCCAGCAGGTTGACAGGGGGCACGGATGGCTACACCTTC. Its translation is CASRLTGGTDGYTF.

V usage is TRBV6-1 and J usage is TRBJ1-2; no reliable D call. V was cut by 2 bases and J by 2 bases, with 9 bases left in between. The CDR3 has 14 residues. Germline V gene sequence: CDR1 MNHNS, CDR2 SASEGT. The CDR3 reads CASSESAKNYGYTF. The CDR3 bases are TGTGCCAGCAGTGAAAGTGCCAAGAACTATGGCTACACCTTC.

This clone was observed many times. The chain has TRBV30 and TRBJ2-1; 7 bases fit TRBD1. This CDR3 contains 13 residues. Trimming took 0 bases from V and 14 from J; bases not matched to a gene: 10. Germline V gene sequence: CDR1 GTSNPN, CDR2 SVGIG (reference sequence). CDR3 sequence: CAWSVRGRGSKFF. DNA for the CDR3: TGTGCCTGGAGTGTACGGGGCAGGGGGAGCAAGTTCTTC.

This clone was detected only a few times. The rearrangement links TRBV7-3 to TRBJ1-3; TRBD1 is a possible D gene (5 bases). CDR1 SGHTA and CDR2 FQGTGA come from the germline V gene. CDR3 length equals 15 residues. V was pared by 2 bases and J by 2 bases, with 10 bases between. The CDR3 coding sequence is TGTGCCAGCAGCTTAGTCGGGGGAACTGGAAACACCATATATTTT. It encodes CASSLVGGTGNTIYF.

This clone was seen a few times. The chain employs TRBV2 and TRBJ1-2, with D unclear. V lost 2 bases and J 5 bases, leaving 0 bases between the germline ends. The CDR3 runs to 10 residues. Per germline, CDR1 SNHLY and CDR2 FYNNEI. For the CDR3, the DNA is TGTGCCAGCAGTGAATATGGCTACACCTTC. It encodes CASSEYGYTF. The entire variable domain, with the rest obtained from reference TRBV2 and TRBJ1-2, is as follows: EPEVTQTPSHQVTQMGQEVILRCVPISNHLYFYWYRQILGQKVEFLVSFYNNEISEKSEIFDDQFSVERPDGSNFTLKIRSTKLEDSAMYFCASSEYGYTFGSGTRLTVV.

The V call is TRBV4-1, the J call TRBJ1-4; D is unresolved. Germline CDR1 reads MGHRA; CDR2 reads YSYEKL. Trimming left V 1 base short and J 7 bases short, with 10 bases between. CDR3 length: 14 residues. The CDR3: CASSQVDVGEKLFF. CDR3 DNA sequence: TGCGCCAGCAGCCAAGTCGACGTCGGTGAAAAACTGTTTTTT.

This sequence joins TRBV7-9 and TRBJ2-2; D is unclear. Trimming removed 7 bases from V and 0 bases from J, with 15 bases in between. The CDR3 covers 16 residues. Germline V gives CDR1 SEHNR, CDR2 FQNEAQ (reference sequence). CDR3 sequence reads: CASTSRASPNTGELFF. In nucleotides, the CDR3 is TGTGCCAGCACCTCCCGGGCGTCCCCGAACACCGGGGAGCTGTTTTTT. The entire variable domain, with the rest obtained from reference TRBV7-9 and TRBJ2-2, is as follows: DTGVSQNPRHKITKRGQNVTFRCDPISEHNRLYWYRQTLGQGPEFLTYFQNEAQLEKSRLLSDRFSAERPKGSFSTLEIQRTEQGDSAMYLCASTSRASPNTGELFFGEGSRLTVL.

The sample holds a few counts of this clone. This chain joins TRBV18 and TRBJ2-2; D is possibly TRBD1 (7 bases). V lost 1 base, J lost 2 bases, and 11 bases lay in between. The CDR3 runs 16 residues. Germline V gene sequence: CDR1 KGHSH, CDR2 LQKENI. The CDR3 DNA reads TGTGCCAGCTCACCACGACAGGGAGGTAACACCGGGGAGCTGTTTTTT. Translated: CASSPRQGGNTGELFF.

V and J are TRBV4-1 and TRBJ2-1; D is uncertain. The CDR3 runs 14 residues. CDR1 MGHRA and CDR2 YSYEKL come from the germline V gene. The V gene lost 0 bases and the J gene lost 2 bases, with 5 bases spanning the gap. The CDR3 DNA sequence: TGCGCCAGCAGCCAAGAGACGGCCTACAATGAGCAGTTCTTC. Its protein is CASSQETAYNEQFF.

The chain links TRBV27 to TRBJ2-2; D possibly corresponds to TRBD2 (6 bases). The V end lost 8 bases, the J end lost 0 bases, and 16 bases lay between the germline ends. CDR1 is MNHEY and CDR2 is SMNVEV in the germline V gene (reference sequence). The CDR3 covers 16 residues. The CDR3 here is CASRASSDANTGELFF. In DNA form, the CDR3 reads TGTGCCAGCCGAGCGTCTAGCGACGCGAACACCGGGGAGCTGTTTTTT.

The V gene is TRBV10-3, the J gene TRBJ1-5; TRBD1 matches 8 bases. CDR3 length: 14 residues. Germline loops: CDR1 ENHRY, CDR2 SYGVKD. V shed 8 bases and J 3 bases; nucleotides not matched to a gene: 6. The CDR3 DNA is TGTGCCATCCGGCAGACAGGGGACAATCAGCCCCAGCATTTT. Translation: CAIRQTGDNQPQHF.